The 21 T cell receptor beta chains given below trace back to one sample, sequenced in a study of early stage breast cancer tumors. The protocol was immunoSEQ multiplex PCR, while the TCRdb copy is restricted to in-frame clones and leaves out a portion. The repertoire holds approximately 19,000 clones, with more than 75% as singletons. The material sequenced was blood. These receptor sequences come from a person between 55 and 70 years old with breast cancer.

The V call is TRBV5-1, the J call TRBJ2-7, with no clear D. The CDR3 is 14 residues long. Trimming stripped 0 bases from V and 2 bases from J, with 9 bases between. The V gene's germline CDR1 is SGHRS and CDR2 YFSETQ. The CDR3 DNA reads TGCGCCAGCAGCTTGGGAGAAAACGCCTACGAGCAGTACTTC. Protein product: CASSLGENAYEQYF.

This chain uses TRBV9 with TRBJ2-2; D is undetermined. V lost 3 bases, J lost 7 bases, and 7 bases lay in between. The length of the CDR3 is 12 residues. Germline V lookup: CDR1 SGDLS, CDR2 YYNGEE. CDR3: CASSGILGELFF. The DNA for the CDR3 is TGTGCCAGCAGCGGGATACTCGGGGAGCTGTTTTTT.

The chain recombines TRBV30 with TRBJ1-4; D might be TRBD1 (6 bases). The germline V gene has CDR1 GTSNPN and CDR2 SVGIG (reference sequence). The CDR3 runs 15 residues. Trimming removed 8 bases from V and 7 bases from J, with 23 bases in between. The CDR3 DNA reads TGTGCCAGCGTACAACCAACAGGGATAAGTGAAAAACTGTTTTTT. Its protein product is CASVQPTGISEKLFF. Combining the CDR3 with reference TRBV30 and TRBJ1-4 gives the whole variable domain SQTIHQWPATLVQPVGSPLSLECTVEGTSNPNLYWYRQAAGRGLQLLFYSVGIGQISSEVPQNLSASRPQDRQFILSSKKLLLSDSGFYLCASVQPTGISEKLFFGSGTQLSVL.

The V gene is TRBV6-5, the J gene TRBJ2-2; D perhaps matches TRBD2 (6 bases). Looked up from germline, CDR1 is MNHEY and CDR2 is SVGAGI. The CDR3 length is 13 residues. The V end lost 7 bases, the J end lost 2 bases, and 8 bases lay between the germline ends. CDR3 nucleotides: TGTGCCAGCAAGGAGGGAAACACCGGGGAGCTGTTTTTT. Its protein product is CASKEGNTGELFF.

This chain connects TRBV5-6 to TRBJ1-1; 10 bases match TRBD1. The CDR3 contains 16 residues. V shed 0 bases and J 5 bases; nucleotides not matched to a gene: 7. Germline V CDR1 and CDR2: SGHDT, YYEEEE. The CDR3 bases are TGTGCCAGCAGCTTGGGGACAGGGGGGTTTTGGACTGAAGCTTTCTTT. Its translation: CASSLGTGGFWTEAFF.

The chain has TRBV5-1 and TRBJ2-2; the D is unclear. In germline, CDR1 is SGHRS, CDR2 YFSETQ. V lost 6 bases and J lost 0, with 12 bases in between. The CDR3 contains 15 residues. The CDR3 loop reads CASIGPDSNTGELFF. The CDR3 region has the DNA TGCGCCAGCATTGGCCCGGATTCGAACACCGGGGAGCTGTTTTTT.

The chain has TRBV4-2 and TRBJ2-1, with unresolved D. Germline loops: CDR1 LGHNA, CDR2 YNFKEQ. The length of the CDR3 is 15 residues. The V end was cut by 0 bases, the J end by 9 bases, with 15 bases between. The CDR3 nucleotides are TGTGCCAGCAGCCAAGATGGCCCGACCCTTGGTGAGCAGTTCTTC. Protein: CASSQDGPTLGEQFF.

In its sample, this clone was seen a few times. The chain couples TRBV2 to TRBJ2-7; D perhaps matches TRBD1 (6 bases). Germline V gene lookup returns CDR1 SNHLY and CDR2 FYNNEI. Deletions cut 1 base from V and 0 bases from J, with 7 bases between. This CDR3 region has 14 residues. For the CDR3, the DNA is TGTGCCAGCAGTGAAGACAGGGACTCCTACGAGCAGTACTTC. Protein: CASSEDRDSYEQYF.

The gene calls are TRBV9 and TRBJ2-1; no reliable D call. Trimming removed 0 bases at V and 0 bases at J, with 7 bases between. This CDR3 is 15 amino acids long. CDR1 and CDR2 (germline): SGDLS, YYNGEE. This chain's CDR3 is CASSVEPSSYNEQFF. The CDR3 coding sequence is TGTGCCAGCAGCGTAGAACCTAGCTCCTACAATGAGCAGTTCTTC. The whole variable domain, remainder taken from reference TRBV9 and TRBJ2-1, is DSGVTQTPKHLITATGQRVTLRCSPRSGDLSVYWYQQSLDQGLQFLIQYYNGEERAKGNILERFSAQQFPDLHSELNLSSLELGDSALYFCASSVEPSSYNEQFFGPGTRLTVL.

The V call is TRBV11-1, the J call TRBJ2-2; D not certain. The CDR3 sequence is 14 residues long. V lost 5 bases to trimming and J lost 4 bases, with 11 bases between them. Germline CDR1 and CDR2: SGHAT and FQDESV (reference sequence). CDR3 sequence: CASSGRTGTGELFF. CDR3 nucleotides: TGTGCCAGCAGCGGACGGACGGGCACCGGGGAGCTGTTTTTT.

The chain uses TRBV11-2 and TRBJ1-1; 8 nucleotides align to TRBD1. Germline CDR1 SGHAT, CDR2 FQNNGV. The CDR3 consists of 15 residues. The ends lost 5 bases at V and 4 bases at J; junction bases unmatched: 9. CDR3 loop: CASSTGRGLSTEAFF. The DNA of the CDR3 is TGTGCCAGCAGCACAGGCAGGGGGCTGAGCACTGAAGCTTTCTTT. The full variable domain, its missing parts supplied by reference TRBV11-2 and TRBJ1-1, is EAGVAQSPRYKIIEKRQSVAFWCNPISGHATLYWYQQILGQGPKLLIQFQNNGVVDDSQLPKDRFSAERLKGVDSTLKIQPAKLEDSAVYLCASSTGRGLSTEAFFGQGTRLTVV.

CDR3 DNA sequence: TGTGCCAGCAGCTTAGCTTCGGACAGGTACTACGAGCAGTACTTC. Amino acid sequence: CASSLASDRYYEQYF. The V and J genes are TRBV7-6 and TRBJ2-7; TRBD1 agrees at 7 bases. CDR3 length: 15 amino acids. Germline V lookup: CDR1 SGHVS, CDR2 FNYEAQ. The ends lost 0 bases at V and 3 bases at J; junction bases unmatched: 5. The complete variable domain, with remaining parts taken from reference TRBV7-6 and TRBJ2-7, reads GAGVSQSPRYKVTKRGQDVALRCDPISGHVSLYWYRQALGQGPEFLTYFNYEAQQDKSGLPNDRFSAERPEGSISTLTIQRTEQRDSAMYRCASSLASDRYYEQYFGPGTRLTVT.

This clone was detected only a few times. This specimen includes other DNA sequences encoding the same CDR3. This chain links TRBV5-8 with TRBJ1-5; D gene ambiguous. This CDR3 is built from 15 residues. Trimming stripped 0 bases from V and 6 bases from J, with 13 bases between. Germline V CDR1 and CDR2: SGHTS, YDEGEE. This CDR3 reads CASSLEIGVGQPQHF. The CDR3 DNA reads TGTGCCAGCAGCTTGGAAATCGGGGTAGGTCAGCCCCAGCATTTT.

The chain recombines TRBV5-1 with TRBJ2-1; a weak D match, TRBD2 (6 bases). CDR1 is SGHRS, CDR2 YFSETQ, per germline. The V and J ends lost 5 bases and 6 bases respectively, with 15 bases between them. The CDR3 runs 14 residues. The CDR3 here is CASRPGTPINEQFF. In DNA form, the CDR3 reads TGCGCCAGCAGGCCCGGGACTCCCATCAATGAGCAGTTCTTC.

The chain links TRBV5-1 to TRBJ2-6, with D perhaps matching TRBD1 or TRBD2 (6 bases each). The CDR3 covers 15 residues. Trimming removed 4 bases at V and 2 bases at J, with 10 bases between. Germline-derived CDR1 and CDR2 are SGHRS and YFSETQ. CDR3 bases: TGCGCCAGCAGCCGGGGGCAACCTGGGGCCAACGTCCTGACTTTC. Its protein is CASSRGQPGANVLTF.

The chain employs TRBV5-1 and TRBJ2-5, with a possible D match to TRBD2 (6 bases). Germline V gene sequence: CDR1 SGHRS, CDR2 YFSETQ. The CDR3 is made up of 16 amino acids. Trimming removed 0 bases at V and 5 bases at J, with 17 bases between. In DNA form, the CDR3 reads TGCGCCAGCAGCTTGGGAGCCCGCCGTGGGGGGGAGACCCAGTACTTC. Protein product: CASSLGARRGGETQYF.

The chain recombines TRBV19 with TRBJ2-7, with 7 bases fitting TRBD2. The CDR3 loop spans 14 amino acids. Germline trimming cut 5 bases from V and 9 bases from J; bases unmatched to any gene: 13. CDR1 and CDR2 from the germline V gene are LNHDA and SQIVND (reference sequence). DNA for the CDR3: TGTGCCAGTAGTCAGGCTAGCGGTGTACGAGTGCAGTACTTC. It codes for CASSQASGVRVQYF.

The sample holds one count of this clone. The chain is built from TRBV2 and TRBJ2-5, with D maybe TRBD2 (6 bases). Trimming left V 4 bases short and J 2 bases short, with 11 bases between. The germline gives CDR1 SNHLY, CDR2 FYNNEI. The CDR3 has 14 residues. CDR3 DNA: TGTGCCAGCAGTGTGGAGCGGGTGCAAGAGACCCAGTACTTC. This gives the protein CASSVERVQETQYF. Looking up the rest from reference TRBV2 and TRBJ2-5 gives the full variable domain: EPEVTQTPSHQVTQMGQEVILRCVPISNHLYFYWYRQILGQKVEFLVSFYNNEISEKSEIFDDQFSVERPDGSNFTLKIRSTKLEDSAMYFCASSVERVQETQYFGPGTRLLVL.

This clone was picked up a small number of times. J is TRBJ1-2 and V is TRBV12-5; D unclear. Germline V gene sequence: CDR1 LGHNT, CDR2 FRNRAP. Trimming stripped 7 bases from V and 2 bases from J, with 5 bases between. The CDR3 loop spans 11 amino acids. Here the CDR3 reads CASALNYGYTF. The DNA of the CDR3 is TGTGCTAGTGCCCTGAACTATGGCTACACCTTC.

This chain links TRBV6-5 with TRBJ2-7; TRBD2 matches at 7 bases. V gave up 7 bases and J gave up 2 bases; unmatched junction bases: 5. Germline CDR1 reads MNHEY; CDR2 reads SVGAGI. CDR3 length equals 13 residues. The DNA of the CDR3 is TGTGCCAGCAAACGGACTAGTACCTACGAGCAGTACTTC. Translating gives CASKRTSTYEQYF.

The chain joins TRBV11-3 to TRBJ2-1; the match to TRBD2 covers 15 bases. This CDR3 has 17 residues. Germline V CDR1 and CDR2: SGHNT, YENEEA. Trimming at V came to 1 base and at J to 14 bases, leaving 12 bases not matched to a gene. The CDR3 here is CASSLAIPGLAGGLEFF. The CDR3 region has the DNA TGTGCCAGCAGCTTAGCTATCCCGGGACTAGCGGGGGGTTTGGAGTTCTTC.